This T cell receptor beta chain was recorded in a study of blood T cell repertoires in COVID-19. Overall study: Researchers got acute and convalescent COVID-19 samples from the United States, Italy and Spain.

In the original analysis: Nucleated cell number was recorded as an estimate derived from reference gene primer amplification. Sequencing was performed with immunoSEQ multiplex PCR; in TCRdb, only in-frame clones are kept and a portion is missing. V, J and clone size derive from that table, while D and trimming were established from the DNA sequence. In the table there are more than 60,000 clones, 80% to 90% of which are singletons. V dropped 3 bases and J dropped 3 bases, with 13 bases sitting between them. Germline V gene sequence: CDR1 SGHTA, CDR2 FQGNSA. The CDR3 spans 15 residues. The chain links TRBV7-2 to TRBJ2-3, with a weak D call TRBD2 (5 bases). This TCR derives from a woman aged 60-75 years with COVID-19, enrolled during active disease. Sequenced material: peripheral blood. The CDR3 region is CASSFRATGTDTQYF. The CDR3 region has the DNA TGTGCCAGCAGCTTCCGGGCCACGGGGACAGATACGCAGTATTTT.